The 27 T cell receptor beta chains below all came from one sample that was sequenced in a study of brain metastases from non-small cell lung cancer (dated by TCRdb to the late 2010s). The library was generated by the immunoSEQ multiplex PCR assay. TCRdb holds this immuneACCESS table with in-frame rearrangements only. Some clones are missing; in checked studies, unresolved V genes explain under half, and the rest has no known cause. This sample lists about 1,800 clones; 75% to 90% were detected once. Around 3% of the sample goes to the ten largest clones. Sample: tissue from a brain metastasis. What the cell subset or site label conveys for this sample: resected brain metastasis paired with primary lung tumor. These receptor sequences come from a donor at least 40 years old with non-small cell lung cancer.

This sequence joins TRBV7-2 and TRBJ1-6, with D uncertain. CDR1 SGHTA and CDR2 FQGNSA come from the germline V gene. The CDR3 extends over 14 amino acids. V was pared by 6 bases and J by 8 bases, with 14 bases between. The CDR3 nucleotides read TGTGCCAGCAGACCCCCCGGAACCTATTCACCCCTCCACTTT. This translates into CASRPPGTYSPLHF.

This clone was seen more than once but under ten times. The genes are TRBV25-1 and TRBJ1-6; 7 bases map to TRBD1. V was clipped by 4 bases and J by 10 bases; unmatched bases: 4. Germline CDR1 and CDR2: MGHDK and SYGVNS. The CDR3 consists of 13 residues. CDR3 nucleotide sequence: TGTGCCAGCAGTGGACAGGGCCAGTCACCCCTCCACTTT. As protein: CASSGQGQSPLHF.

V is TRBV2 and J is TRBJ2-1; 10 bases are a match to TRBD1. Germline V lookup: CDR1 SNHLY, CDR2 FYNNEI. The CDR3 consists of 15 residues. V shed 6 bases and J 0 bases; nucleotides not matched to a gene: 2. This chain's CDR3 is CASRDRGSSYNEQFF. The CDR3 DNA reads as TGTGCCAGCAGGGACAGGGGGAGCTCCTACAATGAGCAGTTCTTC.

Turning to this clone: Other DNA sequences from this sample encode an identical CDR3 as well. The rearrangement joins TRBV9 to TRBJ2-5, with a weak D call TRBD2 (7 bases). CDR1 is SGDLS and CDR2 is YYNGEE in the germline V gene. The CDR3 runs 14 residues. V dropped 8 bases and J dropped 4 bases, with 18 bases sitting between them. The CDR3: CASGGGGPVETQYF. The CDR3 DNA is TGTGCCAGTGGAGGGGGGGGTCCGGTAGAGACCCAGTACTTC.

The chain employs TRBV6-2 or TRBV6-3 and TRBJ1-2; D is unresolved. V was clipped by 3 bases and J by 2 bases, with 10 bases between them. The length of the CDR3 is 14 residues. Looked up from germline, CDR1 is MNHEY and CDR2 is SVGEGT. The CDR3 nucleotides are TGTGCCAGCAGTTATTATGTGTGGAACTATGGCTACACCTTC. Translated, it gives CASSYYVWNYGYTF.

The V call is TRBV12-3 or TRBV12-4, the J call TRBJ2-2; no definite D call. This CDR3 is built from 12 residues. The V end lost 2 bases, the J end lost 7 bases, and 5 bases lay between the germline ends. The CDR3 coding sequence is TGTGCCAGCAGTTTACTTGGCGGGGAGCTGTTTTTT. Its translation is CASSLLGGELFF.

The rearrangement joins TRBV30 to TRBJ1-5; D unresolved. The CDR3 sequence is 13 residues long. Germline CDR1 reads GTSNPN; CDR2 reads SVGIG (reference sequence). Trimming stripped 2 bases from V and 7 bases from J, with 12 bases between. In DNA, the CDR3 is TGTGCCTGGAGTCGCGCAGGCGACCAGCCCCAGCATTTT. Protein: CAWSRAGDQPQHF.

The CDR3 region is CASSLAGGITDTQYF. The CDR3 bases are TGTGCCAGCAGCTTGGCGGGTGGGATCACAGATACGCAGTATTTT. The chain carries TRBV5-8 and TRBJ2-3; unclear D gene. Deletions cut 0 bases from V and 2 bases from J, with 10 bases between. Looked up from germline, CDR1 is SGHTS and CDR2 is YDEGEE. The CDR3 loop spans 15 amino acids.

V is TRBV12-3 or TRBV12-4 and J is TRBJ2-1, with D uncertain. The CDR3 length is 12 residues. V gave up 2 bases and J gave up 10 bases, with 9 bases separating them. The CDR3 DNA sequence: TGTGCCAGCAGTTTACCCGTCGGGGAGCAGTTCTTC. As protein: CASSLPVGEQFF.

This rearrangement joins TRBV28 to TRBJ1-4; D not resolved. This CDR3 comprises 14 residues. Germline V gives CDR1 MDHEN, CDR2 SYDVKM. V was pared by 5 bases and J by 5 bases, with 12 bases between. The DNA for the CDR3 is TGTGCCAGCAGTAGGAACGGGCTAAATGAAAAACTGTTTTTT. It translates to CASSRNGLNEKLFF.

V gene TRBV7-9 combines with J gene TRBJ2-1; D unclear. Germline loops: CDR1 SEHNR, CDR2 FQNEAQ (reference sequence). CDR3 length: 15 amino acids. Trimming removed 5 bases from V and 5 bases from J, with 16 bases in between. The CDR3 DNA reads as TGTGCCAGCAGCCGAGACATCCCAAATGACAATGAGCAGTTCTTC. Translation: CASSRDIPNDNEQFF.

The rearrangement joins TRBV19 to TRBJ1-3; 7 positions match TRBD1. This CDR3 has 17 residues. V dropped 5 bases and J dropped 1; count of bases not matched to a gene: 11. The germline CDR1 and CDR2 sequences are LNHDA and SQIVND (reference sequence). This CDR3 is CASSLTTGRLSGNTIYF. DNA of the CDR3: TGTGCCAGTAGTCTCACGACAGGGAGACTGTCTGGAAACACCATATATTTT. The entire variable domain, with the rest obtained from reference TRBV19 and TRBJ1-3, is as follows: DGGITQSPKYLFRKEGQNVTLSCEQNLNHDAMYWYRQDPGQGLRLIYYSQIVNDFQKGDIAEGYSVSREKKESFPLTVTSAQKNPTAFYLCASSLTTGRLSGNTIYFGEGSWLTVV.

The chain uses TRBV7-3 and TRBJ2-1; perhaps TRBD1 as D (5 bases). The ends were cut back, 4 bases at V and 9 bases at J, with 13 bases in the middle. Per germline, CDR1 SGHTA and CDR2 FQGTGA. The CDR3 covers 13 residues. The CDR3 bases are TGTGCCAGCAGCTCTCAGGGTATTGGTGAGCAGTTCTTC. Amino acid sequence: CASSSQGIGEQFF. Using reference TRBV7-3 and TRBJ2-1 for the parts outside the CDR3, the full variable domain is GAGVSQTPSNKVTEKGKYVELRCDPISGHTALYWYRQSLGQGPEFLIYFQGTGAADDSGLPNDRFFAVRPEGSVSTLKIQRTERGDSAVYLCASSSQGIGEQFFGPGTRLTVL.

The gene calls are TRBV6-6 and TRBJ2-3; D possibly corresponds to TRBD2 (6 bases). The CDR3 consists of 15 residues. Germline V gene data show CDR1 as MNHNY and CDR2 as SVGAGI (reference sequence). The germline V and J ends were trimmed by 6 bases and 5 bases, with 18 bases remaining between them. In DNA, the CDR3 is TGTGCCAGCAGACTTCGGGACTCGAGCTTAGATACGCAGTATTTT. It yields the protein CASRLRDSSLDTQYF.

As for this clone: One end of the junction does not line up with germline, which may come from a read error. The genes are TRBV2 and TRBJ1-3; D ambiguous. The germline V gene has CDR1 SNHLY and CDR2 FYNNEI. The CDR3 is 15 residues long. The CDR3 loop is CVSSSGLNSGNTIYF. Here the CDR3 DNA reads TGTGTCAGCAGTTCCGGCCTTAACTCTGGAAACACCATATATTTT.

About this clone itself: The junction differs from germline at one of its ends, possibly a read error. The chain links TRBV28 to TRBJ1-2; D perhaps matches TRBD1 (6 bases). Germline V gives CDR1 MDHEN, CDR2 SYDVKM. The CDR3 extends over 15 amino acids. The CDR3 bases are TGTGCCAGCAGCGAGACTTGGGACACTAACTATGGCTATACCTTC. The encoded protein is CASSETWDTNYGYTF.

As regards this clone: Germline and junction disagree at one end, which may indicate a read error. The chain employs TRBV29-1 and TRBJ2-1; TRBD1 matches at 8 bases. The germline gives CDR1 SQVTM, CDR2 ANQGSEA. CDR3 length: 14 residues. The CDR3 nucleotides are TGCAGCGTGACAGGGGCCCCATCCTACAATAAGCAGTTCTTC. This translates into CSVTGAPSYNKQFF.

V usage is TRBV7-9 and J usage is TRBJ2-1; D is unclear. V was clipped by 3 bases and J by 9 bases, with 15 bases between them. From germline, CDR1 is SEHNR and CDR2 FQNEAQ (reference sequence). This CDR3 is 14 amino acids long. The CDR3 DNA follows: TGTGCCAGCAGCTTTCCCCCACACGCCGGTGAGCAGTTCTTC. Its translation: CASSFPPHAGEQFF. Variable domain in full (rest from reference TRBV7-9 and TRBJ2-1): DTGVSQNPRHKITKRGQNVTFRCDPISEHNRLYWYRQTLGQGPEFLTYFQNEAQLEKSRLLSDRFSAERPKGSFSTLEIQRTEQGDSAMYLCASSFPPHAGEQFFGPGTRLTVL.

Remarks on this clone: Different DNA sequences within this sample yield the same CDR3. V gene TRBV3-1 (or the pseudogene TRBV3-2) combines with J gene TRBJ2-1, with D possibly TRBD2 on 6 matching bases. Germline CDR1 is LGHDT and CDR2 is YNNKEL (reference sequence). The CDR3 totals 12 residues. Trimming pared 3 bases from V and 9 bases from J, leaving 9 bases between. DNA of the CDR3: TGTGCCAGCAGCCAGCGGGGTCTTGAGCAGTTCTTC. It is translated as CASSQRGLEQFF.

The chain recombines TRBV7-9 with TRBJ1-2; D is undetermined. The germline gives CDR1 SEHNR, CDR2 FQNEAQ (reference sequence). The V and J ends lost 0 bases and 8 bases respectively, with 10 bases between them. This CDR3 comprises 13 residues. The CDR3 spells CASSLAQIPGYTF. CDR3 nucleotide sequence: TGTGCCAGCAGCTTAGCCCAAATTCCGGGCTACACCTTC.

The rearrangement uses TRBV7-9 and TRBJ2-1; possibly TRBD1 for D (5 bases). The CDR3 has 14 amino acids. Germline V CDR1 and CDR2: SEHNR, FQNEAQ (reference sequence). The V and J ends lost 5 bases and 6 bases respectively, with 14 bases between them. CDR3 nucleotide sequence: TGTGCCAGCAGCCAACTACAGGTTCTCAATGAGCAGTTCTTC. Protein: CASSQLQVLNEQFF.

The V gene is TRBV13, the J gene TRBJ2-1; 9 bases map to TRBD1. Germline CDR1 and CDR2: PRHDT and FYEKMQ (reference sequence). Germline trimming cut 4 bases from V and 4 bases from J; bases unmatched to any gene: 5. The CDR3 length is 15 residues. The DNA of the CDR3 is TGTGCCAGCAGCTCACCGGGACAGGGTTACAATGAGCAGTTCTTC. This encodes CASSSPGQGYNEQFF.

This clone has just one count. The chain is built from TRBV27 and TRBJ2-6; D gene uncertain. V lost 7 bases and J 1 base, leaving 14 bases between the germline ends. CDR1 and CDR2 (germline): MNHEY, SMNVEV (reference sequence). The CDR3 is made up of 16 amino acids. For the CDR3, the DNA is TGTGCCAGCACCCCGACACCGGCGTCTGGGGCCAACGTCCTGACTTTC. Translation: CASTPTPASGANVLTF.

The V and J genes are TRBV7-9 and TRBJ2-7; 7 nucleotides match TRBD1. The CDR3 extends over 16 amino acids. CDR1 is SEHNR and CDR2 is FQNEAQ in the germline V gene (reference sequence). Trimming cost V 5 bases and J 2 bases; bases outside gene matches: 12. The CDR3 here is CASSPPTGQITYEQYF. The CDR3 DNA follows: TGTGCCAGCAGCCCACCAACGGGACAGATTACCTACGAGCAGTACTTC.

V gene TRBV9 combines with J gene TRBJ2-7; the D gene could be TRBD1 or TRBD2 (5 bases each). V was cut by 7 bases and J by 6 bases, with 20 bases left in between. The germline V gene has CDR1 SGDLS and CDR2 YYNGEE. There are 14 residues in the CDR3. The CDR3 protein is CASGPGTGSPEQYF. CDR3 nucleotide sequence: TGTGCCAGCGGCCCCGGGACGGGCTCTCCCGAGCAGTACTTC. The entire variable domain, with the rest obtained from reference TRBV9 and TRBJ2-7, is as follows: DSGVTQTPKHLITATGQRVTLRCSPRSGDLSVYWYQQSLDQGLQFLIQYYNGEERAKGNILERFSAQQFPDLHSELNLSSLELGDSALYFCASGPGTGSPEQYFGPGTRLTVT.

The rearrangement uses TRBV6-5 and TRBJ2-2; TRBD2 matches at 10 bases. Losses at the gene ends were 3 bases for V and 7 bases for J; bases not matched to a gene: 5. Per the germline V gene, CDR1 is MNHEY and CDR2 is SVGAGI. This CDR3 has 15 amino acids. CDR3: CASSYGLAVHGELFF. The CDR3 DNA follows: TGTGCCAGCAGTTATGGACTAGCGGTTCACGGGGAGCTGTTTTTT.

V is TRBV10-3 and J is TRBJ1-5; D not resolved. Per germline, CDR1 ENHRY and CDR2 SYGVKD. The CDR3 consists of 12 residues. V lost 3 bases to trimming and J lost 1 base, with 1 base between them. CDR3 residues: CAISDSNQPQHF. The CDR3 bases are TGTGCCATCAGTGACAGCAATCAGCCCCAGCATTTT.